Reported below is one T cell receptor (beta chain). This entry comes from a study of cytomegalovirus exposure and HLA in healthy donors. PCR involved 60 Vbeta and 13 Jbeta primers. TCRdb keeps only in-frame clones here, not all; method: immunoSEQ multiplex PCR. The data contain approximately 150,000 clones, roughly 79% of them singletons. Germline CDR1 reads ENHRY; CDR2 reads SYGVKD. The junction had 6 bases not matched to a gene; V was cut back by 0 bases and J by 1 base. The CDR3 length is 18 residues. This clonotype was obtained from a woman aged 40 to 50 in good health and CMV-seropositive. Material for sequencing was PBMCs. The chain recombines TRBV10-3 with TRBJ2-6, with 7 bases aligning to TRBD1. In nucleotides, the CDR3 is TGTGCCATCAGTGAGTCTAGGGGGCGCGGATCTGGGGCCAACGTCCTGACTTTC. It codes for CAISESRGRGSGANVLTF.